This record concerns one T cell receptor (beta chain) sequence. Its antigen has not been determined. No quality values exist for individual bases; no much larger clone is one base distant. This specimen comes from a study of blood T cell repertoires in COVID-19 (dated by TCRdb to the early 2020s). Notes on the research overall: The collaborator samples originated in the United States, Italy and Spain and spanned the acute and convalescent phases of COVID-19. The prospective study material was composed of cDNA or gDNA derived from T cells, B-cell-depleted T cells, or PBMCs. Deeply sampled blood TCRbeta repertoires from subjects exposed to, actively infected with, or recovered from COVID-19 were included in the dataset. The repertoires were released in a freely available public database intended as a resource for research on the immune response to SARS-CoV-2. The samples were drawn from the first 160 participants of the ongoing ImmuneRACE study and from some 1,300 subjects provided by 6 global collaborators. Sample metadata almost always included a de-identified subject ID, COVID-19 status, age in years and sex. Where available, HLA class I and class II types were taken from metadata supplied by the sample provider and were not determined by assay-based typing. The paper's findings and limits, for the study overall: The quantity of clinical and demographic metadata differed by source and by participant and was supplied without curation.

The CDR3 holds 13 amino acids from the cysteine to the phenylalanine. Of all the DNA, just the CDR3 is kept, 39 bases in frame from base 1. CDR1 and CDR2 are read off the germline V gene as SGHVS and FQNEAQ. Here V drops 5 bases and J drops 5 bases, and the junction holds 6 bases not matched to any gene. Participants in the prospective study were enrolled through a virtual design, were aged about 18 to 89 years, and lived in 24 United States geographic areas. To assign participants to cohorts, the prospective study relied on clinical history that participants themselves reported in a screening survey and a study questionnaire. Exposed participants were defined as having been in contact with someone with a PCR-confirmed or clinician-diagnosed COVID-19 case within 2 weeks of study entry. Each participant in the prospective study had whole blood, serum and a nasopharyngeal or oropharyngeal swab collected by mobile phlebotomists. Over a roughly 2-month period, participants in the prospective study had the option of providing additional blood draws and questionnaires. Blood samples from the prospective study were shipped frozen or at room temperature prior to DNA extraction.

TCRbeta CDR3 regions were amplified from genomic DNA by means of the immunoSEQ Assay, a bias-controlled multiplex PCR. In the source study's methods: Nucleated cell counts per sample were estimated from amplification of reference gene primers within the assay. Sequence reads were collapsed and filtered to measure the absolute abundance of every unique TCRbeta CDR3 rearrangement. For each sample, productive Simpson clonality was calculated as the square root of Simpson's diversity index across productive rearrangements. This immuneACCESS table, as held by TCRdb, lists in-frame sequences with V and J called but not all clones. Of the missing ones, under half trace to an unresolved V gene in checked studies; the others have no known cause. V and J calls plus clone size are reproduced from that table; the DNA served to infer D and trimming. This sample is represented by roughly 320,000 clones; 85% to 95% of them were singletons. The leading ten clones occupy roughly 3.6% of the sample.

Input material: PBMCs or T cells enriched from blood (not recorded which). This receptor was obtained from a woman younger than 45 who had been exposed to COVID-19. The rearrangement combines TRBV7-8 with TRBJ2-7; 7 central nucleotides agree with TRBD2. The DNA sequence is TGTGCCAGCAGCCCCGGACTAGGTGACGAGCAGTACTTC. It specifies CASSPGLGDEQYF.